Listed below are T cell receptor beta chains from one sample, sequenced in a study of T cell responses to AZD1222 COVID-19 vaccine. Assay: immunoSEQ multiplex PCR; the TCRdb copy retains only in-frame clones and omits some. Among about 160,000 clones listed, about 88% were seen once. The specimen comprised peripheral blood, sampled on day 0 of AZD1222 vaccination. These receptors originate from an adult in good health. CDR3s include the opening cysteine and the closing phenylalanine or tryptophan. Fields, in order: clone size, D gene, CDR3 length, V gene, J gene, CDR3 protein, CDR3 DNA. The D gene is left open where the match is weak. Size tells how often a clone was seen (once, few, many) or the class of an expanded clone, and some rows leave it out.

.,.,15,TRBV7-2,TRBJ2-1,CASSFSGGGSDEQFF,TGTGCCAGCAGCTTCTCAGGCGGTGGGTCTGATGAGCAGTTCTTC
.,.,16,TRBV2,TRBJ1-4,CASSRFDGVVNEKLFF,TGTGCCAGCAGCCGATTTGATGGAGTCGTTAATGAAAAACTGTTTTTT
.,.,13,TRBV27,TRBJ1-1,CASSFRGAAEAFF,TGTGCCAGCAGTTTCCGAGGGGCGGCTGAAGCTTTCTTT
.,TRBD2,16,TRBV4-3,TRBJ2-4,CASSQALTSGSYIQYF,TGCGCCAGCAGCCAAGCATTGACTAGCGGGAGTTACATTCAGTACTTC
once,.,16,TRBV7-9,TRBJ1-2,CASSPTLPGEGYGYTF,TGTGCCAGCAGCCCAACATTGCCAGGGGAAGGCTATGGCTACACCTTC
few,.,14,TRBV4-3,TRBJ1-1,CASRRTGAAGEAFF,TGCGCCAGCAGACGAACTGGGGCCGCGGGTGAAGCTTTCTTT
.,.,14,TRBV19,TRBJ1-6,CASRGRGDKSPLHF,TGTGCCAGTAGGGGCCGAGGGGACAAGTCACCCCTCCACTTT
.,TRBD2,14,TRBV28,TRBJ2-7,CASRTSGGGYEQYF,TGTGCCAGCCGGACTAGCGGGGGGGGCTACGAGCAGTACTTC
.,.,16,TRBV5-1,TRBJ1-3,CASSLVPGAIGNTIYF,TGCGCCAGCAGCTTGGTTCCAGGGGCGATAGGAAACACCATATATTTT
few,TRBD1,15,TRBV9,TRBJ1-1,CASSPTTGGGTEAFF,TGTGCCAGCAGCCCGACGACAGGGGGCGGTACTGAAGCTTTCTTT
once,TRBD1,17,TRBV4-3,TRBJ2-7,CASSQVLGQEISYEQYF,TGCGCCAGCAGCCAGGTTTTGGGACAGGAGATCTCCTACGAGCAGTACTTC
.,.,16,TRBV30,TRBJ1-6,CAWEQTASSYNSPLHF,TGTGCCTGGGAGCAGACGGCGAGCTCCTATAATTCACCCCTCCACTTT
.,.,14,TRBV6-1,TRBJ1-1,CASSDRGQFTEAFF,TGTGCCAGCAGTGACCGCGGACAGTTCACTGAAGCTTTCTTT
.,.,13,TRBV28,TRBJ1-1,CASRQTQGTEAFF,TGTGCCAGCAGGCAAACCCAGGGCACTGAAGCTTTCTTT
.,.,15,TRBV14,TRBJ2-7,CASSQVVTDSYEQYF,TGTGCCAGCAGCCAAGTGGTGACAGACTCCTACGAGCAGTACTTC
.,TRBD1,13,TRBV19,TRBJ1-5,CASSIPLGTAQHF,TGTGCCAGTAGTATTCCCCTCGGGACAGCCCAGCATTTT
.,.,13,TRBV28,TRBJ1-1,CASSGSMRLEAFF,TGTGCCAGCAGTGGGAGTATGAGGCTTGAAGCTTTCTTT
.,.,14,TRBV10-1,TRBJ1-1,CASSAQGSDTEAFF,TGCGCCAGCAGTGCCCAGGGGTCGGACACTGAAGCTTTCTTT
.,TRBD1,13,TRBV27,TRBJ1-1,CASSLDRATEAFF,TGTGCCAGCAGTTTGGACAGGGCCACTGAAGCTTTCTTT
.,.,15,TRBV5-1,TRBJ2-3,CASSLAVTSTDTQYF,TGCGCCAGCAGCTTGGCAGTAACTAGCACAGATACGCAGTATTTT
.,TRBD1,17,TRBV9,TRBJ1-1,CASSVDLTGGLNTEAFF,TGTGCCAGCAGCGTAGATCTAACAGGGGGCCTGAACACTGAAGCTTTCTTT
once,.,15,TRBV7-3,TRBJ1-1,CASSLYQSVNTEAFF,TGTGCCAGCAGCTTATATCAGAGTGTCAACACTGAAGCTTTCTTT
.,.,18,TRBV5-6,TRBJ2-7,CASSLGSFRADLLRLEYF,TGTGCCAGCAGCTTGGGCTCGTTTCGTGCAGACCTCCTACGGTTGGAGTACTTC
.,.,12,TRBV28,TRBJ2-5,CASSFLDRPQYF,TGTGCCAGCAGTTTCCTAGACAGACCCCAGTACTTC
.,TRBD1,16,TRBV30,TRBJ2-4,CAWRGQGAMAKNIQYF,TGTGCCTGGAGGGGACAGGGGGCGATGGCCAAAAACATTCAGTACTTC
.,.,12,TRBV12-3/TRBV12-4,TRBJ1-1,CASRHLSTEAFF,TGTGCCAGCAGACACCTCAGCACTGAAGCTTTCTTT
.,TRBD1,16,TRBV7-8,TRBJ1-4,CASSLARAGGNEKLFF,TGTGCCAGCAGCTTAGCGCGGGCAGGGGGTAATGAAAAACTGTTTTTT
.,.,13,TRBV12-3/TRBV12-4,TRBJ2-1,CASRPYSYNEQFF,TGTGCCAGCAGACCTTACAGCTACAATGAGCAGTTCTTC
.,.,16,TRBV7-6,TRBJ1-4,CASSLRAQATNEKLFF,TGTGCCAGCAGCTTGCGGGCACAGGCAACTAATGAAAAACTGTTTTTT
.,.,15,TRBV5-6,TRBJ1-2,CASSFGDRFIYGYTF,TGTGCCAGCAGCTTTGGAGACAGGTTTATATATGGCTACACCTTC
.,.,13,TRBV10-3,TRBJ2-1,CAISESRNNEQFF,TGTGCCATCAGTGAGTCGAGGAACAATGAGCAGTTCTTC
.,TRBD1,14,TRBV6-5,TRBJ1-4,CASSPRDSNEKLFF,TGTGCCAGCAGCCCAAGGGACAGTAATGAAAAACTGTTTTTT
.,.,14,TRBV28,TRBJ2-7,CASSLYGASYEQYF,TGTGCCAGCAGTTTATATGGGGCCTCCTACGAGCAGTACTTC
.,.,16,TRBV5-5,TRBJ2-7,CASSEGLEVNSYEQYF,TGTGCCAGCAGCGAAGGATTAGAGGTTAACTCCTACGAGCAGTACTTC
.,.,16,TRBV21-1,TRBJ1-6,CASIRQRPFNNSPLHF,TGTGCCAGCATTAGACAGAGGCCATTTAATAATTCACCCCTCCACTTT
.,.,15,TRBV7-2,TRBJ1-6,CASSSGAQAGSPLHF,TGTGCCAGCAGCTCCGGAGCCCAAGCGGGTTCACCCCTCCACTTT
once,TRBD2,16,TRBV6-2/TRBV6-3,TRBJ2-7,CASSPTLAGGTYEQYF,TGTGCCAGCAGCCCTACTCTAGCGGGGGGCACCTACGAGCAGTACTTC
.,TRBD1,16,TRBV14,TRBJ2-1,CASRLGTGGFYNEQFF,TGTGCCAGCAGACTAGGGACAGGGGGCTTCTACAATGAGCAGTTCTTC
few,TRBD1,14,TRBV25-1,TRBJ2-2,CASSRTGVPGELFF,TGTGCCAGCAGTAGGACAGGGGTCCCCGGGGAGCTGTTTTTT
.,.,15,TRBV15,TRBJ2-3,CATSRDDQHTDTQYF,TGTGCCACCAGCAGAGATGACCAACACACAGATACGCAGTATTTT
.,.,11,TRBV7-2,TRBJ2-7,CASSFRYEQYF,TGTGCCAGCAGCTTTAGGTACGAGCAGTACTTC
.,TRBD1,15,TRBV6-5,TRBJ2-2,CASSYSDRAAGELFF,TGTGCCAGCAGTTACTCGGACAGGGCGGCCGGGGAGCTGTTTTTT
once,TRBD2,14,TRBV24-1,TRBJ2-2,CATGRGGLSGELFF,TGTGCCACCGGGCGGGGGGGCCTATCCGGGGAGCTGTTTTTT
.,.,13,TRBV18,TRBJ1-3,CASSPQGGNTIYF,TGTGCCAGCTCACCTCAGGGTGGAAACACCATATATTTT
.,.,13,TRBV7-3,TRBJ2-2,CASSLTGAGELFF,TGTGCCAGCAGCTTAACGGGAGCCGGGGAGCTGTTTTTT
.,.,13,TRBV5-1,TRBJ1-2,CANSFQTTSGYTF,TGCGCCAACAGCTTCCAGACAACCAGTGGCTACACCTTC
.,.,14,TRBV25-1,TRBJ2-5,CASSAGQYQETQYF,TGTGCCAGCAGTGCCGGACAGTACCAAGAGACCCAGTACTTC
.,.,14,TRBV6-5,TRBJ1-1,CASNISPWTSEAFF,TGTGCCAGCAATATTTCCCCTTGGACCTCTGAAGCTTTCTTT
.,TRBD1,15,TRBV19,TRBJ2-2,CASSLPRGPGGELFF,TGTGCCAGTAGTCTCCCTAGGGGGCCTGGCGGGGAGCTGTTTTTT
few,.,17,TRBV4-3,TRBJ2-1,CASSQDLGHRAGNEQFF,TGCGCCAGCAGCCAAGATTTGGGACATCGTGCTGGGAATGAGCAGTTCTTC
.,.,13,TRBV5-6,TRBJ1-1,CASSLVAGGSAFF,TGTGCCAGCAGCTTGGTGGCCGGTGGGTCAGCTTTCTTT
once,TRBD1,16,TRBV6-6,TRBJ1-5,CASTDRGRTGNQPQHF,TGTGCCAGCACGGACAGGGGGCGCACGGGCAATCAGCCCCAGCATTTT
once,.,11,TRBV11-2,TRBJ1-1,CASSTRRQAFF,TGTGCCAGCAGCACCCGGAGACAAGCTTTCTTT
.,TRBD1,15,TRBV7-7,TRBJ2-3,CASSQQGASTDTQYF,TGTGCCAGCAGCCAACAGGGGGCGAGCACAGATACGCAGTATTTT
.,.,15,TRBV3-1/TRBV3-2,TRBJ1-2,CASSQAGTDLYGYTF,TGTGCCAGCAGCCAAGCCGGGACGGACCTCTATGGCTACACCTTC
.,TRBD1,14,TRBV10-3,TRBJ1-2,CAIRRQGADYGYTF,TGTGCCATCAGACGACAGGGAGCTGACTATGGCTACACCTTC